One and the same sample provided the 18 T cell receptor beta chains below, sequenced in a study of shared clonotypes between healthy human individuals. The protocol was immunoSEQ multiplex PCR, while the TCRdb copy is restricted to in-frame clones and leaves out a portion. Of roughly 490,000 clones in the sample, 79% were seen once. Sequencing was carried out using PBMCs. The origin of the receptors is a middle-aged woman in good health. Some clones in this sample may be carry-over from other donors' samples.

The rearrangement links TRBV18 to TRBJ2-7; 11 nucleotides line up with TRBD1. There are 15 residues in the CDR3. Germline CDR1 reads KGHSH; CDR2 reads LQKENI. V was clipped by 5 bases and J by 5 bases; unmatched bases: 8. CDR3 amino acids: CASSVSGQGEDEQYF. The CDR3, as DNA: TGTGCCAGCTCAGTTTCGGGACAGGGGGAGGACGAGCAGTACTTC.

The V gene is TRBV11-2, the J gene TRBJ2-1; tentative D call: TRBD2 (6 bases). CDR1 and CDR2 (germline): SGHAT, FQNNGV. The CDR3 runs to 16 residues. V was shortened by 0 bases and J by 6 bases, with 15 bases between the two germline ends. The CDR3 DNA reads TGTGCCAGCAGCTTAGATCGGCCGGGAGTTAGCAATGAGCAGTTCTTC. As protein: CASSLDRPGVSNEQFF.

CDR3 sequence reads: CASMVVAGVTGELFF. The DNA of the CDR3 is TGTGCCAGCATGGTGGTAGCGGGAGTCACCGGGGAGCTGTTTTTT. The V call is TRBV6-1, the J call TRBJ2-2; 9 bases fit TRBD2. This CDR3 has 15 residues. Trimming at V came to 7 bases and at J to 4 bases, leaving 7 bases not matched to a gene. In germline, CDR1 is MNHNS, CDR2 SASEGT.

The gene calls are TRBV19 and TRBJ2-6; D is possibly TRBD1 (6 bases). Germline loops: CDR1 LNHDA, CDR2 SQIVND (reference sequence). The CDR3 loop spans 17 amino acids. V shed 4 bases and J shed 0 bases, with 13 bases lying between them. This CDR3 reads CASSRDKGNSGANVLTF. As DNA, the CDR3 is TGTGCCAGTAGTAGGGACAAGGGAAACTCTGGGGCCAACGTCCTGACTTTC.

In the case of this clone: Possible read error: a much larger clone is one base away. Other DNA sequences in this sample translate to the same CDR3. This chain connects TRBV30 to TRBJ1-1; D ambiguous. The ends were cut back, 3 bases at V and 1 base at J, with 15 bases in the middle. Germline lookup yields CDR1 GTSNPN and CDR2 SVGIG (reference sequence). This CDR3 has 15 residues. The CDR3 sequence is CAWSLGQKKNTEAFF. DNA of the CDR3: TGTGCCTGGAGCCTTGGGCAGAAAAAGAACACTGAAGCTTTCTTT.

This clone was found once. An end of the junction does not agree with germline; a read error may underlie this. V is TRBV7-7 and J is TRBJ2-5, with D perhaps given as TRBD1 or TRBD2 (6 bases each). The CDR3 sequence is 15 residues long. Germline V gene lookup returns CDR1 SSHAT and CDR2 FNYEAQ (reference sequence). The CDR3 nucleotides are TGTGCTAGCAGCTCTACGAGGGGGGAACAAGAGACCCAGTACTTC. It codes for CASSSTRGEQETQYF.

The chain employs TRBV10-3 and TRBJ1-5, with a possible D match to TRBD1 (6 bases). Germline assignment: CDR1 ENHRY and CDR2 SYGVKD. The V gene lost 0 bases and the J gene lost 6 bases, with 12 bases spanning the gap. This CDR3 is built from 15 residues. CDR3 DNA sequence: TGTGCCATCAGTGAGTCGACAGGTTCGGGTCAGCCCCAGCATTTT. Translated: CAISESTGSGQPQHF.

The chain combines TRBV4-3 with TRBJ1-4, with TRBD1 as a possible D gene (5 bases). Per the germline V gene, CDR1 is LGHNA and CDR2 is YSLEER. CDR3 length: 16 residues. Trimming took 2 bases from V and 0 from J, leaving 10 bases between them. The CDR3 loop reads CASSQPGSATNEKLFF. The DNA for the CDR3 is TGCGCCAGCAGCCAACCAGGGTCCGCAACTAATGAAAAACTGTTTTTT.

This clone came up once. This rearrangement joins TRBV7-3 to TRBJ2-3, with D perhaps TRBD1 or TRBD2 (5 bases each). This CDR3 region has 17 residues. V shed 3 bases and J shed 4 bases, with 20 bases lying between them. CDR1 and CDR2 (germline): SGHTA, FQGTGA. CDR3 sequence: CASSFFRQGGGSDTQYF. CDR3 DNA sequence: TGTGCCAGCAGCTTTTTCAGGCAGGGTGGAGGCTCAGATACGCAGTATTTT.

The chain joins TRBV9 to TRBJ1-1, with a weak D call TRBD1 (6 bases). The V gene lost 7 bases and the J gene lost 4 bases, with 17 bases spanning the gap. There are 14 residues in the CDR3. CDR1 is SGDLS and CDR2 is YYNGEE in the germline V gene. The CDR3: CASSSRGFGTEAFF. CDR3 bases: TGTGCCAGCTCCTCTAGGGGGTTCGGCACTGAAGCTTTCTTT.

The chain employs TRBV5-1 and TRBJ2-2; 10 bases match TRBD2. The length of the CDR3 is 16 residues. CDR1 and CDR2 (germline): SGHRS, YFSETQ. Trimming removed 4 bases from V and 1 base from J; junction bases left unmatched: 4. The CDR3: CASSPASGGNTGELFF. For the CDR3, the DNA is TGCGCCAGCAGCCCCGCTAGCGGGGGGAACACCGGGGAGCTGTTTTTT.

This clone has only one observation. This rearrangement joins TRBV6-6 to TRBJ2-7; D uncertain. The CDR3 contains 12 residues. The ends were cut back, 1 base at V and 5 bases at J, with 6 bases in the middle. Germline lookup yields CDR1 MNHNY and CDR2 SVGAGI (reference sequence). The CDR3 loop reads CASSYWVDEQYF. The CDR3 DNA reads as TGTGCCAGCAGTTACTGGGTTGACGAGCAGTACTTC.

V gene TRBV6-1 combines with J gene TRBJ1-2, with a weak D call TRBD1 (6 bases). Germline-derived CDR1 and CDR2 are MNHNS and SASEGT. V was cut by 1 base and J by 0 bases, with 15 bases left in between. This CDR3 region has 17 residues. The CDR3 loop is CASSEVGTGTTNYGYTF. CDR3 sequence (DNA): TGTGCCAGCAGTGAAGTCGGCACCGGGACAACTAACTATGGCTACACCTTC.

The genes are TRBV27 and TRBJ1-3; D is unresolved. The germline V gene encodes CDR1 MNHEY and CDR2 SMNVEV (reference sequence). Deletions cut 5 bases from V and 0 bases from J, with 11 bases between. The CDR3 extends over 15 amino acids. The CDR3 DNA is TGTGCCAGCAGTCCGACAAGCCGCTCTGGAAACACCATATATTTT. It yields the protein CASSPTSRSGNTIYF.

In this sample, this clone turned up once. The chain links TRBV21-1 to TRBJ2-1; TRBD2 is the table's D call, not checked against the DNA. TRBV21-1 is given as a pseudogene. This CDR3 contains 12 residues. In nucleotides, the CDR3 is TGTGCCAGCAGCGGAGAATACAATGAGCAGTTCTTC. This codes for CASSGEYNEQFF.

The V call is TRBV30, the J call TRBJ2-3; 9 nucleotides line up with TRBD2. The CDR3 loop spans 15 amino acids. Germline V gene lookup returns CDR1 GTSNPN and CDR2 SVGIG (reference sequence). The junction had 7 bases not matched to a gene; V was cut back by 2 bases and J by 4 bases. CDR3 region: CAWSRAGGEADTQYF. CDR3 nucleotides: TGTGCCTGGAGTCGGGCGGGGGGGGAGGCAGATACGCAGTATTTT.

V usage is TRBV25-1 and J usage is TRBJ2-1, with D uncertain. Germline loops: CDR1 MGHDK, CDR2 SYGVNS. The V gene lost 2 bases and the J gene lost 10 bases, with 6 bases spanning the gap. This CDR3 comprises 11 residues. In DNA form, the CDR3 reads TGTGCCAGCAGTGAACGGTGGGAGCAGTTCTTC. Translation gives CASSERWEQFF.

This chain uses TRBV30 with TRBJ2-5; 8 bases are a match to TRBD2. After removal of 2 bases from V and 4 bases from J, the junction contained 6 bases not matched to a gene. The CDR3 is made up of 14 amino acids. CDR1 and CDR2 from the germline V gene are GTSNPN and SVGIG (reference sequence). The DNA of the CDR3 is TGTGCCTGGAGTCGGACTAGCTCTGGAGAGACCCAGTACTTC. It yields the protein CAWSRTSSGETQYF.